One and the same sample provided the 26 T cell receptor beta chains below, sequenced in a study of response to subunit inactivated influenza vaccine. TCRdb used MiXCR to reprocess the RT-PCR reads, holding one entry per CDR3 protein. The sample consists of 490,000 or so distinct CDR3 sequences, about 8% of them appearing once. The material was PBMCs from blood, obtained roughly 24 months after vaccination. Source of these receptors: a man in his fifties or sixties who received an inactivated influenza vaccine.

This clonotype was seen only a few times. The genes are TRBV20-1 and TRBJ2-1; 7 positions match TRBD2. V dropped 0 bases and J dropped 7; count of bases not matched to a gene: 12. Germline lookup yields CDR1 DFQATT and CDR2 SNEGSKA (reference sequence). The CDR3 loop spans 16 amino acids. CDR3 coding DNA: TGCAGTGCTAGAGATTGGAGACTAGCCGGGGGGAATGAGCAGTTCTTC. It yields the protein CSARDWRLAGGNEQFF.

Ten or more counts support this clonotype. This chain uses TRBV7-9 with TRBJ2-7, with D perhaps matching TRBD1 (6 bases). V gave up 2 bases and J gave up 4 bases, with 18 bases separating them. The CDR3 contains 16 residues. The germline gives CDR1 SEHNR, CDR2 FQNEAQ (reference sequence). CDR3 sequence: CASSLTSRGRGYEQYF. The CDR3, as DNA: TGTGCCAGCAGCTTAACCTCTCGGGGCAGGGGATACGAGCAGTACTTC.

This clonotype has a count of ten or more. V and J are TRBV27 and TRBJ2-7; no clear D gene. Trimming took 3 bases from V and 2 from J, leaving 8 bases between them. Germline lookup yields CDR1 MNHEY and CDR2 SMNVEV (reference sequence). This CDR3 has 13 amino acids. Here the CDR3 reads CASSFSRAYEQYF. The CDR3 DNA reads as TGTGCCAGCAGTTTCTCTAGGGCCTACGAGCAGTACTTC.

The genes are TRBV5-4 and TRBJ2-1; possibly TRBD1 or TRBD2 for D (5 bases each). Trimming cost V 3 bases and J 2 bases, with 12 bases left between them. The CDR3 has 15 amino acids. CDR1 SGHNT and CDR2 YYREEE come from the germline V gene (reference sequence). The CDR3 DNA reads as TGTGCCAGCAGCTACCGGGACCCAGCCTACAATGAGCAGTTCTTC. Amino acid sequence: CASSYRDPAYNEQFF.

The chain couples TRBV6-4 to TRBJ2-7; 7 nucleotides line up with TRBD1. Germline V gene sequence: CDR1 MRHNA, CDR2 SNTAGT. V dropped 7 bases and J dropped 5; count of bases not matched to a gene: 14. The CDR3 is made up of 15 amino acids. CDR3 coding DNA: TGTGCCAGCATTGGTCCGGGACAGTGGAACCACGAGCAGTACTTC. Its translation is CASIGPGQWNHEQYF.

The table lists this clonotype with a few counts. The chain joins TRBV7-2 to TRBJ1-4, with 8 bases lining up with TRBD1. CDR3 size: 16 residues. Germline V lookup: CDR1 SGHTA, CDR2 FQGNSA. The V gene end was trimmed by 6 bases and the J gene end by 0 bases; junction bases not matched to a gene: 6. Here the CDR3 reads CASRRTGTATNEKLFF. The CDR3 DNA is TGTGCCAGCAGAAGGACAGGGACAGCAACTAATGAAAAACTGTTTTTT.

This chain uses TRBV6-2 or TRBV6-3 with TRBJ2-3; D gene unclear. CDR1 is MNHEY and CDR2 is SVGEGT in the germline V gene. The CDR3 totals 15 residues. The V end lost 0 bases, the J end lost 6 bases, and 13 bases lay between the germline ends. The CDR3 spells CASSYSERLRDTQYF. DNA of the CDR3: TGTGCCAGCAGTTACTCAGAGAGGTTACGTGATACGCAGTATTTT.

This clonotype was detected ten times or more. J is TRBJ2-2 and V is TRBV3-1, with D maybe TRBD1 (6 bases). The CDR3 extends over 14 amino acids. V lost 2 bases and J lost 7, with 11 bases in between. The germline CDR1 and CDR2 sequences are LGHDT and YNNKEL (reference sequence). The DNA of the CDR3 is TGTGCCAGCAGCCAATACAGGGTAAACGGGGAGCTGTTTTTT. Translated, it gives CASSQYRVNGELFF.

This clonotype was counted a few times. The rearrangement uses TRBV20-1 and TRBJ2-3; 10 bases line up with TRBD2. Per germline, CDR1 DFQATT and CDR2 SNEGSKA (reference sequence). The V gene end was trimmed by 7 bases and the J gene end by 0 bases; junction bases not matched to a gene: 10. CDR3 length equals 16 residues. Here the CDR3 DNA reads TGCAGTGTCGTACCTAGCGGGAGAGAAAGCACAGATACGCAGTATTTT. This translates into CSVVPSGRESTDTQYF.

This clonotype was seen more than once but under ten times. A clone one base away is much larger, so this may be a read error. The V call is TRBV5-6, the J call TRBJ2-1; 12 nucleotides agree with TRBD2. The CDR3 contains 15 residues. Germline CDR1 SGHDT, CDR2 YYEEEE. V lost 4 bases to trimming and J lost 9 bases; unmatched junction nucleotides: 8. As DNA, the CDR3 is TGTGCCAGCAGCCCCGGACTAGCGGGGTCCTTTGAGCAGTTCTTC. It specifies CASSPGLAGSFEQFF.

This clonotype has only a few counts. V usage is TRBV20-1 and J usage is TRBJ2-1, with 12 positions matching TRBD2. The CDR3 contains 15 residues. Germline CDR1 DFQATT, CDR2 SNEGSKA (reference sequence). V lost 3 bases, J lost 3 bases, and 3 bases stayed unmatched. CDR3 sequence reads: CSARLAGGIYNEQFF. The CDR3 DNA sequence: TGCAGTGCTAGGCTAGCGGGAGGGATCTACAATGAGCAGTTCTTC.

This clonotype has more than one count but fewer than ten. The chain recombines TRBV28 with TRBJ2-3, with D possibly being TRBD1 (6 bases). This CDR3 is 15 amino acids long. V dropped 2 bases and J dropped 6 bases, with 15 bases sitting between them. Looked up from germline, CDR1 is MDHEN and CDR2 is SYDVKM. The CDR3 spells CASSLQQGFMDTQYF. In nucleotides, the CDR3 is TGTGCCAGCAGTTTACAACAGGGATTTATGGATACGCAGTATTTT.

The chain links TRBV5-5 to TRBJ2-5, with 10 bases that match TRBD1. This CDR3 is built from 16 residues. Germline trimming cut 4 bases from V and 4 bases from J; bases unmatched to any gene: 10. Germline CDR1 and CDR2: SGHKS and YYEKEE (reference sequence). The DNA for the CDR3 is TGTGCCAGCAGCCTCCGGGACAGGGGAGTCGTAGAGACCCAGTACTTC. Translation: CASSLRDRGVVETQYF.

The chain uses TRBV28 and TRBJ1-2; the D is unclear. CDR3 length: 14 residues. Germline V lookup: CDR1 MDHEN, CDR2 SYDVKM. V was clipped by 2 bases and J by 7 bases, with 14 bases between them. This CDR3 reads CASSLVPLNIGYTF. DNA of the CDR3: TGTGCCAGCAGTTTAGTCCCACTCAACATTGGCTACACCTTC.

This clonotype has a handful of counts. The rearrangement links TRBV4-3 to TRBJ2-2; D may be TRBD1 or TRBD2 (5 bases each). CDR1 and CDR2 (germline): LGHNA, YSLEER. Trimming cost V 0 bases and J 7 bases, with 15 bases left between them. CDR3 size: 16 residues. In DNA form, the CDR3 reads TGCGCCAGCAGCCAAGAACTGGCCGGGGCCCGCGGGGAGCTGTTTTTT. Translating it yields CASSQELAGARGELFF.

The V gene is TRBV20-1, the J gene TRBJ1-2, with a tentative D call TRBD1 (5 bases). The germline gives CDR1 DFQATT, CDR2 SNEGSKA (reference sequence). CDR3 size: 13 residues. Trimming shortened V by 3 bases and J by 7 bases, and 15 bases separated the two germline ends. CDR3 coding DNA: TGCAGTGCTAGGCTTGGGGGAGGTCGTGGCTACACCTTC. Translation: CSARLGGGRGYTF.

This clonotype was detected many times. This chain uses TRBV7-2 with TRBJ1-2; D is undetermined. Per germline, CDR1 SGHTA and CDR2 FQGNSA. The CDR3 contains 16 residues. The V end lost 2 bases, the J end lost 1 base, and 14 bases lay between the germline ends. CDR3 sequence reads: CASSLSHTTNNYGYTF. Here the CDR3 DNA reads TGTGCCAGCAGCTTATCACACACCACGAATAACTATGGCTACACCTTC.

The rearrangement links TRBV6-5 to TRBJ1-2; D gene unclear. V lost 3 bases, J lost 8 bases, and 13 bases lay in between. Per germline, CDR1 MNHEY and CDR2 SVGAGI. CDR3 length: 13 residues. The CDR3 protein is CASSYRGFEGYTF. DNA for the CDR3: TGTGCCAGCAGTTATCGAGGGTTTGAGGGCTACACCTTC.

This clonotype was found many times. V is TRBV15 and J is TRBJ2-1; a weak D match, TRBD1 (6 bases). The V gene lost 2 bases and the J gene lost 1 base, with 18 bases spanning the gap. The CDR3 consists of 18 residues. The germline V gene has CDR1 LNHNV and CDR2 YYDKDF (reference sequence). CDR3 protein: CATSRSRPGTRSYNEQFF. The DNA for the CDR3 is TGTGCCACCAGCAGATCCCGACCCGGGACACGTTCCTACAATGAGCAGTTCTTC.

This clonotype has more than one count but fewer than ten. This sequence joins TRBV15 and TRBJ1-5, with 8 bases aligning to TRBD1. The ends lost 3 bases at V and 0 bases at J; junction bases unmatched: 13. The CDR3 covers 19 residues. Per the germline V gene, CDR1 is LNHNV and CDR2 is YYDKDF (reference sequence). CDR3 loop: CATSRGLDRGIGSNQPQHF. The CDR3 DNA sequence: TGTGCCACCAGCAGGGGACTTGACAGGGGCATCGGTAGCAATCAGCCCCAGCATTTT. Variable domain in full (rest from reference TRBV15 and TRBJ1-5): DAMVIQNPRYQVTQFGKPVTLSCSQTLNHNVMYWYQQKSSQAPKLLFHYYDKDFNNEADTPDNFQSRRPNTSFCFLDIRSPGLGDTAMYLCATSRGLDRGIGSNQPQHFGDGTRLSIL.

This clonotype was observed a few times. V is TRBV7-9 and J is TRBJ2-5, with D perhaps assigned TRBD1 or TRBD2 (5 bases each). There are 15 residues in the CDR3. The V gene lost 5 bases and the J gene lost 2 bases, with 15 bases spanning the gap. The germline CDR1 and CDR2 sequences are SEHNR and FQNEAQ (reference sequence). CDR3 amino acids: CASSRGDHRQETQYF. The CDR3 DNA reads TGTGCCAGCAGCCGAGGGGACCACCGTCAAGAGACCCAGTACTTC.

The sample holds a few counts of this clonotype. This CDR3 is CASSPGPGLQETQYF. DNA of the CDR3: TGCGCCAGCAGCCCGGGACCGGGTCTGCAAGAGACCCAGTACTTC. V usage is TRBV5-1 and J usage is TRBJ2-5; D possibly uses TRBD1 or TRBD2 (5 bases each). With 4 bases removed from V and 2 bases from J, the gap between germline ends came to 15 bases. The CDR3 is 15 residues long. Germline-derived CDR1 and CDR2 are SGHRS and YFSETQ.

V and J are TRBV7-2 and TRBJ2-3, with 8 bases that match TRBD2. Germline CDR1 and CDR2: SGHTA and FQGNSA. The CDR3 is 13 amino acids. Unmatched junction bases numbered 8, after V lost 8 bases and J lost 7 bases. CDR3 DNA sequence: TGTGCCAGCGAACGGGGGGGCCAAAATACGCAGTATTTT. It translates to CASERGGQNTQYF.

A few counts support this clonotype. The rearrangement uses TRBV25-1 and TRBJ1-5; D is possibly TRBD1 (5 bases). The germline V gene has CDR1 MGHDK and CDR2 SYGVNS. This CDR3 comprises 14 residues. V lost 2 bases and J 9 bases, leaving 14 bases between the germline ends. The CDR3 nucleotides read TGTGCCAGCAGTGAAACCGGGACGGCTTCGCCCCAGCATTTT. Protein product: CASSETGTASPQHF.

This clonotype occurred a few times. V and J are TRBV6-1 and TRBJ2-1; D perhaps matches TRBD2 (5 bases). Between the trimmed V and J ends, which lost 7 bases and 1 base, there was a span of 14 bases. The CDR3 has 15 amino acids. CDR1 and CDR2 from the germline V gene are MNHNS and SASEGT. CDR3 bases: TGTGCCAGCAAACTTGGACGGGGATCCTACAATGAGCAGTTCTTC. The encoded protein is CASKLGRGSYNEQFF.

This clonotype was counted between two and nine times. The chain links TRBV12-3 or TRBV12-4 to TRBJ1-5; maybe TRBD1 (6 bases). The CDR3 covers 15 residues. V lost 5 bases to trimming and J lost 0 bases, with 11 bases between them. DNA for the CDR3: TGTGCCAGCAGTCTCCCGGGGGCTAGCAATCAGCCCCAGCATTTT. Its translation: CASSLPGASNQPQHF.